This TCR beta chain was observed in a study of glioma-infiltrating T cells. Study-level results: Above-expected tissue-blood divergence occurred in all gliomas, most in low-grade ones. Very few CDR3 sequences were shared between tissue and blood.

There are 15 residues in the CDR3. Germline V gene data show CDR1 as MNHNS and CDR2 as SASEGT. The V end lost 6 bases, the J end lost 0 bases, and 9 bases lay between the germline ends. The iRepertoire nested amplicon-rescue multiplex PCR amplified TCR alpha and beta CDR3s from RNA. One-step reverse transcription and amplification started from approximately 100-400 ng of tissue mRNA or PBMC total RNA. TCRdb re-called the multiplex PCR reads through MiXCR, storing one row per CDR3 protein. The profile shows 85,000 to 110,000 distinct CDR3 sequences, around 29% of them singletons. This clonotype came up many times. Its antigen is not known.

This chain links TRBV6-1 with TRBJ2-6, with D possibly TRBD2 on 5 matching bases. Sequencing was done on a sample of glioma tissue, nonneoplastic brain tissue, or PBMCs (not recorded which). This clonotype originated in a human donor with low-grade glioma or glioblastoma, undergoing nonglioma brain surgery, or in good health (not recorded which). CDR3 protein: CASRLEGSGANVLTF. CDR3 nucleotides: TGTGCCAGCAGGCTCGAGGGCTCTGGGGCCAACGTCCTGACTTTC.